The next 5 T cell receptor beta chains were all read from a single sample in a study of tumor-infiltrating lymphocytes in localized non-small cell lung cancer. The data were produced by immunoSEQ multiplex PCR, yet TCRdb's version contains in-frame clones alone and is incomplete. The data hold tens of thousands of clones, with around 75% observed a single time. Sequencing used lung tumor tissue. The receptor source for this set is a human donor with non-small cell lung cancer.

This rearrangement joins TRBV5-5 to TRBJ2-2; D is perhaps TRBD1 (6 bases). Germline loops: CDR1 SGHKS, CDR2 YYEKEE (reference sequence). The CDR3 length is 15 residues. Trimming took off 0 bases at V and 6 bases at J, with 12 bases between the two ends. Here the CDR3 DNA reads TGTGCCAGCAGCTTGGAGCAGGGGCGGGCCGGGGAGCTGTTTTTT. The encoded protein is CASSLEQGRAGELFF. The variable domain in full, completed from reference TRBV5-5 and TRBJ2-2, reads DAGVTQSPTHLIKTRGQQVTLRCSPISGHKSVSWYQQVLGQGPQFIFQYYEKEERGRGNFPDRFSARQFPNYSSELNVNALLLGDSALYLCASSLEQGRAGELFFGEGSRLTVL.

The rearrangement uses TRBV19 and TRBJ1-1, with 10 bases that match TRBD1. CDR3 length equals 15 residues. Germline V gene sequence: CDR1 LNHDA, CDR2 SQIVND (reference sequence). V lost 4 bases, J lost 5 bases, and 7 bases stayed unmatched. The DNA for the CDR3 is TGTGCCAGTAGTACCGGGGACAGGGGAGGAACTGAAGCTTTCTTT. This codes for CASSTGDRGGTEAFF. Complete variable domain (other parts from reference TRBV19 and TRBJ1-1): DGGITQSPKYLFRKEGQNVTLSCEQNLNHDAMYWYRQDPGQGLRLIYYSQIVNDFQKGDIAEGYSVSREKKESFPLTVTSAQKNPTAFYLCASSTGDRGGTEAFFGQGTRLTVV.

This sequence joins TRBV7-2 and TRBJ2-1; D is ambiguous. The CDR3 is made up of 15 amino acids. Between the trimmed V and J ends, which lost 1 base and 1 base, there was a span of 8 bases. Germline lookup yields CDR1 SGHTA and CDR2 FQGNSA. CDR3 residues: CASSLEGFSYNEQFF. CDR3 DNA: TGTGCCAGCAGCTTAGAAGGGTTTTCCTACAATGAGCAGTTCTTC.

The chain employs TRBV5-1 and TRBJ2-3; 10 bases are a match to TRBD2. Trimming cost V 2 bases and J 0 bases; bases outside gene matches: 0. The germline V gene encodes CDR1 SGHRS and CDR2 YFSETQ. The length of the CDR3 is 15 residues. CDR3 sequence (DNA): TGCGCCAGCAGCTTTAGCGGGGGGAGCACAGATACGCAGTATTTT. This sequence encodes CASSFSGGSTDTQYF.

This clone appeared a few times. CDR3 in DNA: TGCGCCAGCAGTGACGAGGAGGGACCCCTGATCTACGAGCAGTACTTC. Amino acid sequence: CASSDEEGPLIYEQYF. J is TRBJ2-7 and V is TRBV10-2, with D tentatively TRBD2 (6 bases). Trimming stripped 3 bases from V and 3 bases from J, with 18 bases between. The length of the CDR3 is 16 residues. Germline CDR1 and CDR2: WSHSY and SAAADI.